A selection of T cell receptor beta chains follows, all from one sample in a study of T cell repertoires in cytomegalovirus infection. No antigen has been identified for these receptors. In TCRdb, the reads were re-called with MiXCR into one record per CDR3 protein. The sample lists some 920,000 distinct CDR3 sequences; roughly a third were seen once. The source material was cultured CD8+ T cells from PBMCs, sampled from culture after CMV antigen stimulation. All receptors come from a human donor in good health (CMV status not recorded). Some clones in this sample may be carry-over from other donors' samples. Each CDR3 is given with its conserved first and last residue. Fields, in order: J gene, D gene, clone size, V gene, CDR3 protein, CDR3 DNA. The D gene is left open where the match is weak. Some rows have no size entry. The others give once, few or many, or a class for an expanded clone.

TRBJ2-1,TRBD2,-,TRBV11-2,CASSLTSGGRREQFF,TGTGCCAGCAGCTTAACTAGCGGGGGAAGGCGGGAGCAGTTCTTC
TRBJ2-1,TRBD2,-,TRBV9,CASSKTRGGQGEQFF,TGTGCCAGCAGCAAGACCCGGGGGGGGCAGGGTGAGCAGTTCTTC
TRBJ1-4,-,-,TRBV15,CATSRDWLDMGNEKLFF,TGTGCCACCAGCAGAGATTGGCTGGACATGGGGAATGAAAAACTGTTTTTT
TRBJ2-1,-,many,TRBV6-1,CASSEGQGNEQFF,TGTGCCAGCAGTGAAGGGCAGGGTAATGAGCAGTTCTTC
TRBJ1-1,-,-,TRBV29-1,CSVEWVQGAFF,TGCAGCGTTGAATGGGTGCAGGGAGCTTTCTTT
TRBJ1-5,-,-,TRBV6-2/TRBV6-3,CASSWPESPDQPQHF,TGTGCCAGCAGTTGGCCGGAGAGCCCTGATCAGCCCCAGCATTTT
TRBJ2-2,-,-,TRBV12-3/TRBV12-4,CASTHPDRPSPGELFF,TGTGCCAGCACTCACCCGGACCGCCCCAGTCCCGGGGAGCTGTTTTTT
TRBJ1-4,-,few,TRBV7-9,CASSLEYKSEKLFF,TGTGCCAGCAGCTTGGAATACAAGAGTGAAAAACTGTTTTTT
TRBJ2-1,TRBD2,-,TRBV19,CASRKLAGAATTYNEQFF,TGTGCCAGTAGGAAACTAGCGGGGGCCGCCACAACCTACAATGAGCAGTTCTTC
TRBJ1-5,-,few,TRBV27,CASGRDKYQPQHF,TGTGCCAGCGGCCGGGACAAGTATCAGCCCCAGCATTTT
TRBJ1-1,TRBD1,few,TRBV20-1,CSAGDQTGVGTEAFF,TGCAGTGCCGGGGACCAGACAGGGGTGGGCACTGAAGCTTTCTTT
TRBJ1-1,-,-,TRBV4-1,CASSQVAGSTAEAFF,TGCGCCAGCAGCCAAGTTGCAGGGAGTACGGCTGAAGCTTTCTTT
TRBJ2-1,-,few,TRBV6-6,CASRGLSNSDEQFF,TGTGCCAGCAGGGGGTTATCAAATTCGGATGAGCAGTTCTTC
TRBJ2-2,TRBD1,-,TRBV2,CASSWTGENTGELFF,TGTGCCAGCAGTTGGACAGGGGAGAACACCGGGGAGCTGTTTTTT